What follows is one T cell receptor beta chain and its context. Antigen specificity is unknown. This sample was included in a study of cytomegalovirus exposure and HLA in healthy donors. For the study at large: Both the roughly 120 validation repertoires and the 500 to 700 first-cohort repertoires used the same platform, as reported by a later analysis. Findings and limits, study-wide: A list of approximately 160 TCR beta chains associated with cytomegalovirus was given. With high specificity and sensitivity, the classifier reportedly diagnosed cytomegalovirus status.

Clones were sequenced by immunoSEQ multiplex PCR, and TCRdb holds only the in-frame ones, with some missing. The data hold approximately 88,000 clones, with approximately 88% observed a single time. Trimming cost V 6 bases and J 5 bases; bases outside gene matches: 8. CDR1 is MDHEN and CDR2 is SYDVKM in the germline V gene. This CDR3 spans 15 amino acids. The rearrangement links TRBV28 to TRBJ2-1; 9 bases map to TRBD2. The sequence derives from a woman aged 18-35 years in good health and CMV-seropositive. The sample was PBMCs. CDR3 bases: TGTGCCAGCAGCCAGGGCGGGGGGGCCCACAATGAGCAGTTCTTC. This gives the protein CASSQGGGAHNEQFF.